The 28 T cell receptor beta chains below come from one sample, sequenced in a study of blood T cell repertoires in COVID-19. Assay: immunoSEQ multiplex PCR; the TCRdb copy retains only in-frame clones and omits some. The sample records about 480,000 clones, approximately 90% being singletons. Sequenced material: peripheral blood. These receptors were taken from a woman aged 25 to 39 with acute or convalescent COVID-19.

This rearrangement joins TRBV7-9 to TRBJ2-1; 8 nucleotides agree with TRBD2. From germline, CDR1 is SEHNR and CDR2 FQNEAQ (reference sequence). V trimming: 2 bases; J trimming: 0 bases; junction bases outside the gene matches: 6. The CDR3 contains 17 residues. CDR3: CASSLSSGGSSYNEQFF. For the CDR3, the DNA is TGTGCCAGCAGCTTAAGCAGCGGGGGAAGCTCCTACAATGAGCAGTTCTTC.

CDR3 sequence: CASGRVSYGYTF. The DNA of the CDR3 is TGTGCCAGCGGCAGGGTTAGTTATGGCTACACCTTC. The chain joins TRBV28 to TRBJ1-2, with D possibly TRBD1 on 5 matching bases. The germline V gene has CDR1 MDHEN and CDR2 SYDVKM. Trimming pared 8 bases from V and 5 bases from J, leaving 12 bases between. There are 12 residues in the CDR3.

The V gene is TRBV24-1, the J gene TRBJ2-1, with 10 bases identical to TRBD1. The CDR3 totals 17 residues. Germline trimming cut 4 bases from V and 7 bases from J; bases unmatched to any gene: 12. Germline CDR1 and CDR2: KGHDR and SFDVKD. CDR3 region: CATSDRAETGGLNEQFF. The CDR3 nucleotides read TGTGCCACCAGTGACCGCGCGGAGACAGGGGGCTTGAATGAGCAGTTCTTC.

The chain couples TRBV30 to TRBJ1-5; D possibly corresponds to TRBD1 (6 bases). The V end lost 0 bases, the J end lost 5 bases, and 8 bases lay between the germline ends. The CDR3 extends over 13 amino acids. Germline V gives CDR1 GTSNPN, CDR2 SVGIG (reference sequence). This chain's CDR3 is CAWSVRGYQPQHF. In DNA, the CDR3 is TGTGCCTGGAGTGTAAGGGGGTATCAGCCCCAGCATTTT.

This clone has a single count. Other DNA sequences in this sample translate to the same CDR3. This chain uses TRBV10-2 with TRBJ2-7; perhaps TRBD1 as D (6 bases). The V gene's germline CDR1 is WSHSY and CDR2 SAAADI. The CDR3 consists of 13 residues. The V end lost 3 bases, the J end lost 1 base, and 7 bases lay between the germline ends. DNA of the CDR3: TGCGCCAGCAGTGAAGGGGGTTCCTACGAGCAGTACTTC. Its translation: CASSEGGSYEQYF.

The CDR3 loop reads CASSLVGMPTGELFF. The CDR3 bases are TGTGCCAGCAGCTTAGTCGGGATGCCCACCGGGGAGCTGTTTTTT. This chain uses TRBV7-2 with TRBJ2-2; D may be TRBD2 (5 bases). From germline, CDR1 is SGHTA and CDR2 FQGNSA. V was shortened by 1 base and J by 4 bases, with 10 bases between the two germline ends. CDR3 length: 15 residues.

The chain carries TRBV7-7 and TRBJ2-3; D is perhaps TRBD2 (5 bases). Trimming cost V 1 base and J 3 bases, with 14 bases left between them. The CDR3 loop spans 16 amino acids. Germline CDR1 SSHAT, CDR2 FNYEAQ (reference sequence). The CDR3 bases are TGTGCCAGCAGCTTAGGCCTAGCTAGAGCGACAGATACGCAGTATTTT. Encoded protein: CASSLGLARATDTQYF.

This sequence joins TRBV7-7 and TRBJ2-3; the match to TRBD2 covers 11 bases. With 5 bases clipped from V and 1 base from J, the junction kept 5 bases outside the gene matches. This CDR3 region has 16 residues. Germline V gene sequence: CDR1 SSHAT, CDR2 FNYEAQ (reference sequence). CDR3 amino acids: CASSAGTSGRTDTQYF. CDR3 DNA sequence: TGTGCCAGCAGCGCCGGGACTAGCGGCCGCACAGATACGCAGTATTTT.

CDR3 DNA sequence: TGTGCCAGCAGAAACACAGCGGGGGGGGGACATACGCAGTATTTT. Protein sequence: CASRNTAGGGHTQYF. The rearrangement joins TRBV4-2 to TRBJ2-3, with 10 positions matching TRBD2. J gave up 7 bases and V 6 bases, and 10 bases lay outside the gene matches. The CDR3 has 15 amino acids. Germline CDR1 is LGHNA and CDR2 is YNFKEQ.

This sequence joins TRBV27 and TRBJ2-1, with D perhaps TRBD2 (7 bases). The ends were cut back, 5 bases at V and 9 bases at J, with 23 bases in the middle. Germline V gives CDR1 MNHEY, CDR2 SMNVEV (reference sequence). The CDR3 runs to 16 residues. The CDR3 DNA reads as TGTGCCAGCAGTCCTAGAAGTATGAGGGGGGGCGGTGAGCAGTTCTTC. Translating it yields CASSPRSMRGGGEQFF.

The chain is built from TRBV9 and TRBJ2-3; a weak D match, TRBD2 (5 bases). Per the germline V gene, CDR1 is SGDLS and CDR2 is YYNGEE. This CDR3 comprises 16 residues. Trimming took off 1 base at V and 0 bases at J, with 12 bases between the two ends. The CDR3 spells CASSVSIGLSTDTQYF. The CDR3 DNA follows: TGTGCCAGCAGCGTATCGATTGGACTTAGCACAGATACGCAGTATTTT.

This rearrangement joins TRBV27 to TRBJ1-2, with D possibly matching TRBD1 (6 bases). Germline lookup yields CDR1 MNHEY and CDR2 SMNVEV (reference sequence). CDR3 size: 13 residues. Trimming took 2 bases from V and 5 from J, leaving 9 bases between them. The CDR3 coding sequence is TGTGCCAGCAGTTTACACAGGGCATATGGCTACACCTTC. This translates into CASSLHRAYGYTF.

This chain uses TRBV11-3 with TRBJ2-3; 9 bases are shared with TRBD2. The CDR3 sequence is 17 residues long. The V gene's germline CDR1 is SGHNT and CDR2 YENEEA. J was trimmed by 3 bases and V by 1 base; bases with no gene match: 8. The DNA of the CDR3 is TGTGCCAGCAGCTTAGGAGCGGGGGGCCCCCAAACAGATACGCAGTATTTT. This codes for CASSLGAGGPQTDTQYF.

V gene TRBV6-5 combines with J gene TRBJ2-7; 8 nucleotides line up with TRBD1. This CDR3 comprises 14 residues. The V gene end was trimmed by 8 bases and the J gene end by 3 bases; junction bases not matched to a gene: 9. Per the germline V gene, CDR1 is MNHEY and CDR2 is SVGAGI. The DNA for the CDR3 is TGTGCCAGCGAAAATGGACAGGGAAACTACGAGCAGTACTTC. This encodes CASENGQGNYEQYF.

In regard to this clone: This sample includes further DNA sequences coding for the same CDR3. The chain combines TRBV28 with TRBJ1-1; a weak D match, TRBD1 (5 bases). The V end lost 6 bases, the J end lost 0 bases, and 11 bases lay between the germline ends. The CDR3 sequence is 14 residues long. Germline-derived CDR1 and CDR2 are MDHEN and SYDVKM. The CDR3 DNA reads as TGTGCCAGCAGACGCGACAGTTTGAACACTGAAGCTTTCTTT. Translation gives CASRRDSLNTEAFF.

The rearrangement uses TRBV4-1 and TRBJ1-6; 7 bases align to TRBD1. The germline V gene has CDR1 MGHRA and CDR2 YSYEKL. The CDR3 sequence is 15 residues long. J lost 6 bases, V lost 1 base, and 3 bases had no gene match. The CDR3 DNA is TGCGCCAGCAGCCAAGGGAGACAGGGTAATTCACCCCTCCACTTT. Its protein product is CASSQGRQGNSPLHF.

The chain joins TRBV6-5 to TRBJ1-2; a weak D match, TRBD1 (5 bases). Germline V lookup: CDR1 MNHEY, CDR2 SVGAGI. The V end was cut by 5 bases, the J end by 4 bases, with 14 bases between. The CDR3 sequence is 14 residues long. For the CDR3, the DNA is TGTGCCAGCAGTCTACAGGCCCGGAGCTATGGCTACACCTTC. Residues: CASSLQARSYGYTF.

Only a few counts were recorded for this clone. This rearrangement joins TRBV24-1 to TRBJ2-1, with 7 bases aligning to TRBD2. Unmatched junction bases numbered 5, after V lost 7 bases and J lost 3 bases. The CDR3 runs 14 residues. Per germline, CDR1 KGHDR and CDR2 SFDVKD. The CDR3 spells CATRARGDYNEQFF. The DNA of the CDR3 is TGTGCCACCAGGGCCCGGGGGGACTACAATGAGCAGTTCTTC.

The chain joins TRBV25-1 to TRBJ2-7; 7 bases align to TRBD1. The CDR3 spans 15 residues. Looked up from germline, CDR1 is MGHDK and CDR2 is SYGVNS. Unmatched junction bases numbered 5, after V lost 2 bases and J lost 1 base. For the CDR3, the DNA is TGTGCCAGCAGTGAAGCCGGGACAGTTTCCTACGAGCAGTACTTC. It codes for CASSEAGTVSYEQYF.

This chain links TRBV28 with TRBJ1-1, with TRBD1 matching 12 bases. This CDR3 is built from 14 residues. J was trimmed by 10 bases and V by 3 bases; bases with no gene match: 6. The germline gives CDR1 MDHEN, CDR2 SYDVKM. CDR3 sequence reads: CASSFRDRGRGAFF. The CDR3, as DNA: TGTGCCAGCAGTTTCCGGGACAGGGGGCGAGGAGCTTTCTTT.

The CDR3 bases are TGTGCCAGCTCACTAGAAGAGTTCTACGAGCAGTACTTC. Protein sequence: CASSLEEFYEQYF. The chain links TRBV18 to TRBJ2-7, with D unclear. The CDR3 extends over 13 amino acids. Between the trimmed V and J ends, which lost 4 bases and 3 bases, there was a span of 10 bases. Germline CDR1 and CDR2: KGHSH and LQKENI.

The chain employs TRBV3-1 (or the pseudogene TRBV3-2) and TRBJ1-4; 8 nucleotides align to TRBD1. This CDR3 spans 15 amino acids. The V and J ends lost 4 bases and 7 bases, in that order; junction bases with no gene match: 8. Germline V CDR1 and CDR2: LGHDT, YNNKEL (reference sequence). The chain's CDR3 is CASSPPGQEGEKLFF. CDR3 in DNA: TGTGCCAGCAGCCCCCCGGGACAGGAGGGTGAAAAACTGTTTTTT.

The chain is built from TRBV4-2 and TRBJ2-7, with 8 positions matching TRBD2. This CDR3 region has 15 residues. The J segment lost 1 base and the V segment lost 0 bases, leaving 2 bases of the junction unmatched. Germline V gives CDR1 LGHNA, CDR2 YNFKEQ. The CDR3 region has the DNA TGTGCCAGCAGCCAAGAGCGGGGGGAATCCTACGAGCAGTACTTC. It codes for CASSQERGESYEQYF.

The chain joins TRBV5-5 to TRBJ1-6; TRBD1 aligns across 8 bases. Germline CDR1 is SGHKS and CDR2 is YYEKEE (reference sequence). The CDR3 is 14 amino acids. The J segment lost 7 bases and the V segment lost 4 bases, leaving 4 bases of the junction unmatched. The CDR3 DNA follows: TGTGCCAGCAGCCTAGGGACAGGCAATTCACCCCTCCACTTT. This sequence encodes CASSLGTGNSPLHF.

The CDR3 nucleotides are TGTGCCACCGAGACAGGGAGCTCCTACAATGAGCAGTTCTTC. It translates to CATETGSSYNEQFF. The V gene is TRBV28, the J gene TRBJ2-1, with 7 nucleotides matching TRBD1. CDR1 is MDHEN, CDR2 SYDVKM, per germline. V was clipped by 10 bases and J by 0 bases; unmatched bases: 6. The CDR3 spans 14 residues.

The V gene is TRBV5-6, the J gene TRBJ2-7; TRBD2 aligns across 12 bases. CDR1 and CDR2 (germline): SGHDT, YYEEEE. V lost 0 bases, J lost 2 bases, and 3 bases stayed unmatched. This CDR3 spans 16 amino acids. The CDR3 DNA is TGTGCCAGCAGCTTGGACCTAGCGGGGGGGCCCTACGAGCAGTACTTC. Translating it yields CASSLDLAGGPYEQYF.

The chain uses TRBV2 and TRBJ1-1; no clear D gene. The germline V and J ends were trimmed by 7 bases and 1 base, with 7 bases remaining between them. This CDR3 region has 12 residues. Germline CDR1 and CDR2: SNHLY and FYNNEI. CDR3 in amino acids: CASTVANTEAFF. DNA of the CDR3: TGTGCCAGCACAGTGGCGAACACTGAAGCTTTCTTT.

The genes are TRBV28 and TRBJ2-7; D gene unclear. Looked up from germline, CDR1 is MDHEN and CDR2 is SYDVKM. This CDR3 region has 12 residues. V was cut by 5 bases and J by 2 bases, with 7 bases left in between. The DNA of the CDR3 is TGTGCCAGCAGTACTTTACCCTACGAGCAGTACTTC. Translation: CASSTLPYEQYF.